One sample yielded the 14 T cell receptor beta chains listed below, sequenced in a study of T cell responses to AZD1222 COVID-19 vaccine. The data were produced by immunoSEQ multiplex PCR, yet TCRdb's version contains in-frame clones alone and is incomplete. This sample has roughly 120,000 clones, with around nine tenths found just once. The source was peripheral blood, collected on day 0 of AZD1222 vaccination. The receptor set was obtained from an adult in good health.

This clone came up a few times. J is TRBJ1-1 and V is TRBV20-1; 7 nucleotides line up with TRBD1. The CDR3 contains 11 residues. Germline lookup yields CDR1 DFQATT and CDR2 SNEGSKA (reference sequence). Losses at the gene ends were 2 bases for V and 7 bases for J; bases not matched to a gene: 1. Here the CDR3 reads CSARRDSEAFF. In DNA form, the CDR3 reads TGCAGTGCTAGAAGGGACAGTGAAGCTTTCTTT.

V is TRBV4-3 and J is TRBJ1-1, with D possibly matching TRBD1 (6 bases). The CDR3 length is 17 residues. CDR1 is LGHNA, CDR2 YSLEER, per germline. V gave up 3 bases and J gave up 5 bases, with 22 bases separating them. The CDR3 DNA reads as TGCGCCAGCAGCCAGTTCCGAGGGGGTTTAGGGGGAACTGAAGCTTTCTTT. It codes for CASSQFRGGLGGTEAFF.

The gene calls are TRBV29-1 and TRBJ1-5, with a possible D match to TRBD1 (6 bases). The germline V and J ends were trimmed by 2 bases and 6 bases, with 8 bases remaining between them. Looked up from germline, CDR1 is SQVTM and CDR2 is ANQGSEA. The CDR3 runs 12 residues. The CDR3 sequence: CSVEQGSQPQHF. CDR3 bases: TGCAGCGTTGAACAGGGGAGTCAGCCCCAGCATTTT. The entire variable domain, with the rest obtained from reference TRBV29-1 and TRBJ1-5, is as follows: SAVISQKPSRDICQRGTSLTIQCQVDSQVTMMFWYRQQPGQSLTLIATANQGSEATYESGFVIDKFPISRPNLTFSTLTVSNMSPEDSSIYLCSVEQGSQPQHFGDGTRLSIL.

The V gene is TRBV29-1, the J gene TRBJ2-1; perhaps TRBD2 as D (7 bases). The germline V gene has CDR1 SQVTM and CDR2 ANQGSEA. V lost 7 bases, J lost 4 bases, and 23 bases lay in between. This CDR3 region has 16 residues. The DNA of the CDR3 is TGCAGCGCCAGCGTCGGGGGGCGGGCCCGGTACAATGAGCAGTTCTTC. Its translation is CSASVGGRARYNEQFF.

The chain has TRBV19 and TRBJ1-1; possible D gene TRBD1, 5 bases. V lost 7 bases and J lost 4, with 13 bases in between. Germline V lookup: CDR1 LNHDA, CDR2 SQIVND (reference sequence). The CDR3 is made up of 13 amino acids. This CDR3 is CASNVAGPTEAFF. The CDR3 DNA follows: TGTGCCAGTAACGTCGCGGGGCCCACTGAAGCTTTCTTT.

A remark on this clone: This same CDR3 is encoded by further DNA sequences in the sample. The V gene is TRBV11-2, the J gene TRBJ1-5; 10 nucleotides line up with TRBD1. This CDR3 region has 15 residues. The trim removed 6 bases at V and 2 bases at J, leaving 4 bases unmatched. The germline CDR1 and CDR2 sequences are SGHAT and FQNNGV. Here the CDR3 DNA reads TGTGCCAGCAGTCCCGGGACAGGGGGCAATCAGCCCCAGCATTTT. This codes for CASSPGTGGNQPQHF. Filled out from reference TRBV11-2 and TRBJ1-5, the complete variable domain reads EAGVAQSPRYKIIEKRQSVAFWCNPISGHATLYWYQQILGQGPKLLIQFQNNGVVDDSQLPKDRFSAERLKGVDSTLKIQPAKLEDSAVYLCASSPGTGGNQPQHFGDGTRLSIL.

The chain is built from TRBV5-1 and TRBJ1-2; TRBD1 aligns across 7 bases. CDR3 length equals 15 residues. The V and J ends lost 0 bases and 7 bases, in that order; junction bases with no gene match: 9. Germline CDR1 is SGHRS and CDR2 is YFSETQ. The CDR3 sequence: CASSLATGSDRGYTF. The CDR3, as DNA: TGCGCCAGCAGCTTGGCGACAGGGAGTGATCGTGGCTACACCTTC. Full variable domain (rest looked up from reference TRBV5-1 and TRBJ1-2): KAGVTQTPRYLIKTRGQQVTLSCSPISGHRSVSWYQQTPGQGLQFLFEYFSETQRNKGNFPGRFSGRQFSNSRSEMNVSTLELGDSALYLCASSLATGSDRGYTFGSGTRLTVV.

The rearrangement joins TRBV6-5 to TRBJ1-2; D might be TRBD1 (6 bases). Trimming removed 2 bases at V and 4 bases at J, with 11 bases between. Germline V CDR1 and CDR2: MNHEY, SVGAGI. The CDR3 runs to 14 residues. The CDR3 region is CASSYGGGGYGYTF. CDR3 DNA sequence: TGTGCCAGCAGTTACGGGGGGGGCGGCTATGGCTACACCTTC.

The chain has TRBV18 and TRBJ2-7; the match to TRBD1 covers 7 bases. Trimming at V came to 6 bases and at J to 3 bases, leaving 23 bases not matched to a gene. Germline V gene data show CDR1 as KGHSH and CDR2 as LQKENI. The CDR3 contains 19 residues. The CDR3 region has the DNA TGTGCCAGCTCGCCCAACAGGGGAAAAATCTCTTCGGGCTACTACGAGCAGTACTTC. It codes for CASSPNRGKISSGYYEQYF.

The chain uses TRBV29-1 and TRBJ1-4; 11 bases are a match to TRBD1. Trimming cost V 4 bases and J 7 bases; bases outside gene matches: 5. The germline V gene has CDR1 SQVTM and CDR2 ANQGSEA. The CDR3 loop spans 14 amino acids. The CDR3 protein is CSVGKGQGAEKLFF. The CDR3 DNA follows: TGCAGCGTTGGAAAAGGACAGGGGGCTGAAAAACTGTTTTTT.

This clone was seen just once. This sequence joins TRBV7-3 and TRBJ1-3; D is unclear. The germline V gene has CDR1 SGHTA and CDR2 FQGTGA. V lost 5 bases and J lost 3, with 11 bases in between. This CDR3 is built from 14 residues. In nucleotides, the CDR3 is TGTGCCAGCAGCGACAACCCCCTTGGAAACACCATATATTTT. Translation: CASSDNPLGNTIYF.

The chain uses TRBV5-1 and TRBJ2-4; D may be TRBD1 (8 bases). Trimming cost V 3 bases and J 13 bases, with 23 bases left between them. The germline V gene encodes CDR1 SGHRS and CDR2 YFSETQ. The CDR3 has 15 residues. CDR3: CASSSATGEGRFQYF. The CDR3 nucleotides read TGCGCCAGCAGCTCGGCGACAGGGGAGGGGCGGTTCCAGTACTTC.

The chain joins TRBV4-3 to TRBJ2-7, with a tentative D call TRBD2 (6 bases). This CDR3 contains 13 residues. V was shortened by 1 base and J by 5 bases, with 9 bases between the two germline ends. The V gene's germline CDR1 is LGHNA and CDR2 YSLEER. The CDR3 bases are TGCGCCAGCAGCCAAGTCGGAGGGGACGAGCAGTACTTC. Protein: CASSQVGGDEQYF.

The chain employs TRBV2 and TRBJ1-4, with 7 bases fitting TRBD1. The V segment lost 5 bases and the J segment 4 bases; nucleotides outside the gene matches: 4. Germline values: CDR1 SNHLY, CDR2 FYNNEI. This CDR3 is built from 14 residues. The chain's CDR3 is CASSLGQSNEKLFF. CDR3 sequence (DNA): TGTGCCAGCAGTTTGGGACAGAGTAATGAAAAACTGTTTTTT.